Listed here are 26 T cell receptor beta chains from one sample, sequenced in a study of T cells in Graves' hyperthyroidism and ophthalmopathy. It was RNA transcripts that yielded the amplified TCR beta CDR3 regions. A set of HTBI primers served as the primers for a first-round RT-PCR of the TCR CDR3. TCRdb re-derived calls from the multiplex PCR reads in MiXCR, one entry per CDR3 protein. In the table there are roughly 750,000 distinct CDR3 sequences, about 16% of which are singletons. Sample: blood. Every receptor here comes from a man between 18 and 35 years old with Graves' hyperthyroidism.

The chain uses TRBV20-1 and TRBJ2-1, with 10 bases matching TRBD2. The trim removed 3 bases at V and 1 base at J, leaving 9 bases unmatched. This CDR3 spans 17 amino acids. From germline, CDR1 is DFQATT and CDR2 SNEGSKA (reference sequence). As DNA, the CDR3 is TGCAGTGCTAGTAACCTAGCGGGAGAAGGGTCCTACAATGAGCAGTTCTTC. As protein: CSASNLAGEGSYNEQFF.

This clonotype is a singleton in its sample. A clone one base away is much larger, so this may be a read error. The CDR3 nucleotides are TGTGCCTGGAGGCCGGGACAGCCCAACAATGAGCAGCTCTTC. Protein sequence: CAWRPGQPNNEQLF. The chain employs TRBV30 and TRBJ2-1, with TRBD1 identical over 7 bases. Germline CDR1 is GTSNPN and CDR2 is SVGIG (reference sequence). The CDR3 covers 14 residues.

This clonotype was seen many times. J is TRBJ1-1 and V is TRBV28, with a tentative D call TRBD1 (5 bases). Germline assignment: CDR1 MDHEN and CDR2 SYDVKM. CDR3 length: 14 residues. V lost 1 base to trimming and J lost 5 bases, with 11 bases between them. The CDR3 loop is CASSLYPEGTEAFF. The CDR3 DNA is TGTGCCAGCAGTTTATATCCCGAGGGGACTGAAGCTTTCTTT.

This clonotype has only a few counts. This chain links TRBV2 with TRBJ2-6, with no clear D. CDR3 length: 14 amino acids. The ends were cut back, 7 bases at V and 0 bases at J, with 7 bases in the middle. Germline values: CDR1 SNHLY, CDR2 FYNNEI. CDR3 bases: TGTGCCAGCAAGTTAAGCTCTGGGGCCAACGTCCTGACTTTC. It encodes CASKLSSGANVLTF.

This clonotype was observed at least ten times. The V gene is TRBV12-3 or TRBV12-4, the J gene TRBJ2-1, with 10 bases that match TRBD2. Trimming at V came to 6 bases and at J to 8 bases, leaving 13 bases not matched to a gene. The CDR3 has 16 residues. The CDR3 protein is CASSRRTSGPIHEQFF. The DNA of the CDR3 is TGTGCCAGCAGCCGACGGACTAGCGGCCCGATCCATGAGCAGTTCTTC.

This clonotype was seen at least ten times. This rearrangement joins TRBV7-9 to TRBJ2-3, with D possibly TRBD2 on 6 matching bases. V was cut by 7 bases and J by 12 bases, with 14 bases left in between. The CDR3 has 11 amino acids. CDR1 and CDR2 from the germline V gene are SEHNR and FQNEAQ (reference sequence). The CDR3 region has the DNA TGTGCCAGCATCCGCCGGGACTTCCAGTATTTT. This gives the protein CASIRRDFQYF.

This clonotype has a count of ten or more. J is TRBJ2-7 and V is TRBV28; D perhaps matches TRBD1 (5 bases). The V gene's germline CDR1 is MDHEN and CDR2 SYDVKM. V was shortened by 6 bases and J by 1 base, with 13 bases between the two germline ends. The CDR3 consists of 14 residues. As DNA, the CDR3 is TGTGCCAGCAGCAACTTGCAGGGATCCTACGAGCAGTACTTC. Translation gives CASSNLQGSYEQYF. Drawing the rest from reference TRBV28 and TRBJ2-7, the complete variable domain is DVKVTQSSRYLVKRTGEKVFLECVQDMDHENMFWYRQDPGLGLRLIYFSYDVKMKEKGDIPEGYSVSREKKERFSLILESASTNQTSMYLCASSNLQGSYEQYFGPGTRLTVT.

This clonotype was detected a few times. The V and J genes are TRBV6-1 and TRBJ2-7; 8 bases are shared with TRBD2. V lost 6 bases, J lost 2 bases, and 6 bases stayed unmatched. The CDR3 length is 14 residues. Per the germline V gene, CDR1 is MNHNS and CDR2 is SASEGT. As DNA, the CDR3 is TGTGCCAGCAGACCAGCGGGAGCCCCCTACGAGCAGTACTTC. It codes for CASRPAGAPYEQYF.

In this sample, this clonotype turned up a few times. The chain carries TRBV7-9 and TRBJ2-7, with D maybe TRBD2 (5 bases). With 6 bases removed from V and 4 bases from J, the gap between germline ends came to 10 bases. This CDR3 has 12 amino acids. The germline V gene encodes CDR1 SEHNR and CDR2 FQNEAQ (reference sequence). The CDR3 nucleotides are TGTGCCAGCAGTACTAGTCGGTACGAGCAGTACTTC. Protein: CASSTSRYEQYF.

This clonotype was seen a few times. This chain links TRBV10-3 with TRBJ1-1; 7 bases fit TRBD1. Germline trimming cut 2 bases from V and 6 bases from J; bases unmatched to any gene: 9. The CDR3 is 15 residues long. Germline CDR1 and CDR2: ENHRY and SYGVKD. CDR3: CAISEPNRGRAEAFF. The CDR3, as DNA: TGTGCCATCAGTGAGCCCAACAGGGGAAGGGCTGAAGCTTTCTTT.

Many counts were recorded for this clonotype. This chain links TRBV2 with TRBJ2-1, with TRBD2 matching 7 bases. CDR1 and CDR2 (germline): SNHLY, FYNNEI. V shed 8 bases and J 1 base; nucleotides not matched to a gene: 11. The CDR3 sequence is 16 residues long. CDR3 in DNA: TGTGCCAGCCGAAGCAAAGCGGGACTATCCTACAATGAGCAGTTCTTC. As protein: CASRSKAGLSYNEQFF. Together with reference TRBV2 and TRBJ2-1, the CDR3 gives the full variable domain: EPEVTQTPSHQVTQMGQEVILRCVPISNHLYFYWYRQILGQKVEFLVSFYNNEISEKSEIFDDQFSVERPDGSNFTLKIRSTKLEDSAMYFCASRSKAGLSYNEQFFGPGTRLTVL.

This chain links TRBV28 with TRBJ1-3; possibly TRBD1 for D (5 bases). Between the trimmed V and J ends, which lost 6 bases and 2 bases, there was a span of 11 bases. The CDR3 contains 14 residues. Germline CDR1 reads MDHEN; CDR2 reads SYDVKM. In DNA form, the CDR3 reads TGTGCCAGCAGCGCCGGGGGGACTGGAAACACCATATATTTT. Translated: CASSAGGTGNTIYF.

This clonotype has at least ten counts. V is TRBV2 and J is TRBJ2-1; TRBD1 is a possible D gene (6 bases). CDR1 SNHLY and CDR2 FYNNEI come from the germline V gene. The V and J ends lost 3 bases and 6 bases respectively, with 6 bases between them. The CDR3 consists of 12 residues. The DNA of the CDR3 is TGTGCCAGCAGTGACAGGGGCAATGAGCAGTTCTTC. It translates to CASSDRGNEQFF.

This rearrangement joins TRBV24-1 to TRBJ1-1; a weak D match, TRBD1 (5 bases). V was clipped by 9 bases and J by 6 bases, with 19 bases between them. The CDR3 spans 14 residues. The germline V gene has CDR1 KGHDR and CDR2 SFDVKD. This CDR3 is CATWADKVRAEAFF. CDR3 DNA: TGTGCCACCTGGGCGGACAAGGTGAGAGCTGAAGCTTTCTTT.

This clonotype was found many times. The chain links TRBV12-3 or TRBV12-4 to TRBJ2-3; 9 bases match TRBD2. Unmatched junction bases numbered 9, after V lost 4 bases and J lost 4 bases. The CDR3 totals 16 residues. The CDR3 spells CASSSGLASPSDTQYF. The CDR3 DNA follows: TGTGCCAGCAGTTCCGGACTAGCGAGCCCTTCAGATACGCAGTATTTT.

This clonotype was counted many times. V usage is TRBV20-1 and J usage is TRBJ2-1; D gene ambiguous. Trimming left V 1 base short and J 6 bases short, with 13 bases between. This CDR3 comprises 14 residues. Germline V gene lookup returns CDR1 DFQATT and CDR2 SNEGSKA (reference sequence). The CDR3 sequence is CSARGASRGNEQFF. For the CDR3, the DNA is TGCAGTGCTAGAGGTGCTAGTCGCGGCAATGAGCAGTTCTTC.

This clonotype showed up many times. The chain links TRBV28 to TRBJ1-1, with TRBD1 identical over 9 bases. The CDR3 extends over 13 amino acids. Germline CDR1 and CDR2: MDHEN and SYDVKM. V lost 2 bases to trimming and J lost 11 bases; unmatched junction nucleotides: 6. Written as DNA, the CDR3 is TGTGCCAGCAGTTTAGAGACAGGGGGTTTCGCTTTCTTT. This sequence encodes CASSLETGGFAFF.

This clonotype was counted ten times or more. The CDR3 loop is CASSLDRGHGNQPQHF. CDR3 in DNA: TGTGCCAGCAGTCTAGACAGGGGGCACGGCAATCAGCCCCAGCATTTT. This chain links TRBV28 with TRBJ1-5, with 10 bases fitting TRBD1. The V segment lost 5 bases and the J segment 2 bases; nucleotides outside the gene matches: 6. Germline V gives CDR1 MDHEN, CDR2 SYDVKM. This CDR3 is 16 amino acids long.

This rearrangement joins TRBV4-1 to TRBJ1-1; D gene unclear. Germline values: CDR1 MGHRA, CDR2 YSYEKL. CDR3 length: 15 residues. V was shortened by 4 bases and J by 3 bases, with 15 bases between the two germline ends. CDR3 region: CASSPLKGPYTEAFF. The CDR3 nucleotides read TGCGCCAGCAGCCCGTTGAAGGGTCCGTACACTGAAGCTTTCTTT.

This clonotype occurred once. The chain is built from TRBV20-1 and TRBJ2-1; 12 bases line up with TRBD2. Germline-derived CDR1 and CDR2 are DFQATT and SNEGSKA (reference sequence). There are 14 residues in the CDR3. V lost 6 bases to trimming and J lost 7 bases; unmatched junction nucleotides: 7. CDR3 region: CSAQLAGGRNEQFF. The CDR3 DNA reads TGCAGTGCGCAACTAGCGGGGGGACGGAATGAGCAGTTCTTC.

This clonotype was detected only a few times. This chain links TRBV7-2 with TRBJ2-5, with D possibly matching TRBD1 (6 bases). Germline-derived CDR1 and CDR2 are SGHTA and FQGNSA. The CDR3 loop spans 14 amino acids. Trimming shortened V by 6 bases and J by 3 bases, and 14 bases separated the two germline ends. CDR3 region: CASRPGHGEETQYF. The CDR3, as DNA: TGTGCCAGCAGGCCGGGACACGGAGAAGAGACCCAGTACTTC.

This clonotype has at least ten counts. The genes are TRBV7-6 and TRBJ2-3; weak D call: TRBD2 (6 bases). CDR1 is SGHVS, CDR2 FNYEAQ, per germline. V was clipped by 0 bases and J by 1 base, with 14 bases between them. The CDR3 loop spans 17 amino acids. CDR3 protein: CASSLAPPPGGTDTQYF. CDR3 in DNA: TGTGCCAGCAGCTTAGCCCCCCCACCGGGAGGCACAGATACGCAGTATTTT. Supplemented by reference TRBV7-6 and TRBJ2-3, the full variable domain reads GAGVSQSPRYKVTKRGQDVALRCDPISGHVSLYWYRQALGQGPEFLTYFNYEAQQDKSGLPNDRFSAERPEGSISTLTIQRTEQRDSAMYRCASSLAPPPGGTDTQYFGPGTRLTVL.

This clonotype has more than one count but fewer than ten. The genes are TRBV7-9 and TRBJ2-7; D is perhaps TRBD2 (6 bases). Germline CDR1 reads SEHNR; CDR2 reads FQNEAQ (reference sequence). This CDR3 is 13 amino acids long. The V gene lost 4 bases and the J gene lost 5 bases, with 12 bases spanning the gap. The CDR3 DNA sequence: TGTGCCAGCAGCTGGGGTTGGAGGGACGAGCAGTACTTC. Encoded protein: CASSWGWRDEQYF.

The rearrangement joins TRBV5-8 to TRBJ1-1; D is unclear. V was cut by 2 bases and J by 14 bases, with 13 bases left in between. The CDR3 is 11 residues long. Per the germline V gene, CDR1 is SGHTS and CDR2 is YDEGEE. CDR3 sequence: CASSLISDLFF. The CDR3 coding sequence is TGTGCCAGCAGCTTAATATCGGACTTATTCTTT.

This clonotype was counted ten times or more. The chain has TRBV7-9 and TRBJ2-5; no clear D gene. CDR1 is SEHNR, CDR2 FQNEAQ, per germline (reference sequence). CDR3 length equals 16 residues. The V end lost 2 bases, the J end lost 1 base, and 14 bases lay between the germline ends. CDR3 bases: TGTGCCAGCAGCTTACTGGACCACGGGCGCCAAGAGACCCAGTACTTC. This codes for CASSLLDHGRQETQYF.

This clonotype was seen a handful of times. The CDR3 is CASSFGLWDPAGNEKLFF. Written as DNA, the CDR3 is TGTGCCAGCAGCTTTGGGTTGTGGGATCCGGCTGGTAATGAAAAACTGTTTTTT. This chain joins TRBV7-9 and TRBJ1-4; D is undetermined. This CDR3 comprises 18 residues. Trimming stripped 3 bases from V and 4 bases from J, with 21 bases between. Germline CDR1 reads SEHNR; CDR2 reads FQNEAQ (reference sequence).